This T cell receptor (beta chain) is drawn from a study of memory B cells and T cells in multiple sclerosis (dated by TCRdb to the late 2010s). With regard to the full study: TCR beta repertoires of autoproliferating peripheral T cells were compared with the TCR beta repertoires of brain lesion-infiltrating T cells in multiple sclerosis patients. A couple of multiple sclerosis patients were included in the TCR sequencing because brain lesions obtained at autopsy or brain-infiltrating cells obtained from biopsy were available for them. Points the paper makes about the study in general: Clone-set sizes varied between compartments, which affected the numbers of shared clonotypes and made normalization necessary.

The immunoSEQ Platform was used to amplify TCRbeta CDR3 regions from extracted genomic DNA. Multiplex PCR, high-throughput sequencing and a vendor bioinformatics pipeline were brought together in the immunoSEQ assay. The source study handled its data this way. Non-productive sequences and CDR3s shorter than 4 amino acids were excluded, and clonotype frequencies were recalculated for each sample. In immunoSEQ Analyzer 2.0, a clonotype counted as shared when the CDR3 amino acid, V gene and J gene sequences were identical. Repertoire overlap was normalized by dividing shared clonotype counts by the product of both clone-set sizes, scaled by 1000 into arbitrary units. Entries here come from immuneACCESS through TCRdb and include only in-frame sequences with V and J called. Some clones fail to appear in such tables; in the studies checked, an unresolved V gene covers under half of the shortfall, and the cause of the remainder is unknown. For V, J and clone size, that table is used; D and trimming come from the DNA. This sample lists 12,000 or so clones; about 83% were detected once. Together, the top ten hold about 2.5% of the sample.

About this clone itself: This receptor's antigen is unknown. The record has no base qualities; no much larger clone is one base away.

After CFSE-labeled PBMCs were cultured without any stimulus, the autoproliferating (CFSEdim) and non-proliferating (CFSEhi) T cell fractions were each sequenced on their own. In total, roughly 4.5x10^7 CFSE-labeled PBMCs were cultured without stimulus for 7 days, after which replicate wells were pooled. Labeling of PBMCs used about 0.52 uM CFSE, and the cells were then grown in serum-free AIM-V medium with no exogenous stimuli added. PBMCs were obtained by Ficoll density gradient centrifugation and kept cryopreserved until use. Using a FACSAria III, live 7-AAD-negative cells were sorted, then washed with PBS and stored frozen at -80 degrees C as dry pellets. The CDR3, from cysteine to phenylalanine, totals 14 residues. Only the CDR3 part of the read is kept: 42 bases, read in frame from the first base. V drops 4 bases and J drops 1 base, leaving 11 bases in between. The germline V gene provides CDR1 SGHRS and CDR2 YFSETQ.

Source material: PBMCs from blood kept in culture. The sequence is built from TRBV5-1 and TRBJ2-5; tentative D gene TRBD1, with 6 bases matching. This TCR came from a human donor with multiple sclerosis. For the CDR3, the sequence is CASSPLDSQETQYF. In nucleotides, the sequence is TGCGCCAGCAGCCCGTTGGACAGCCAAGAGACCCAGTACTTC.